The 6 T cell receptor beta chains below come from one sample, sequenced in a study of T cells expressing NK-cell markers. TCRdb reworked the 5' RACE reads into one entry per CDR3 protein, no DNA. The sample spans some 450,000 distinct CDR3 sequences; the ten largest clones claim roughly 7.2%. Material for sequencing was blood T cells: a sorted CD56 or NKG2C T cell subset, CD4+ or CD8+ T cells, or bulk PBMC T cells (not recorded which). These receptors were obtained from a woman between 18 and 70 years old in good health.

J is TRBJ2-4 and V is TRBV29-1; TCRdb proposes TRBD2, but this gene call is untestable without DNA. This CDR3 contains 15 residues. Germline V lookup: CDR1 SQVTM, CDR2 ANQGSEA. The CDR3 is CSVENGGVHGNIQYF.

The genes are TRBV28 and TRBJ1-2; TCRdb lists TRBD1, though no DNA is available to test this call. CDR1 is MDHEN, CDR2 SYDVKM, per germline. The CDR3 loop spans 18 amino acids. The CDR3 is CASSPYRTGPLINYGYTF.

The J gene is TRBJ1-6, the V gene TRBV21-1. TRBV21-1 is given as a pseudogene. The CDR3 is 17 residues long. The CDR3 protein is CASSIPRIWDGSSPLHF.

The chain joins TRBV20-1 to TRBJ1-2; TCRdb's D call of TRBD1 is untestable without DNA. The CDR3 is made up of 14 amino acids. Germline V gene lookup returns CDR1 DFQATT and CDR2 SNEGSKA (reference sequence). The chain's CDR3 is CSATGQGEAYGYTF.

The V and J genes are TRBV7-2 and TRBJ2-3. The germline CDR1 and CDR2 sequences are SGHTA and FQGNSA. This CDR3 is built from 15 residues. The CDR3 sequence: CASSSYRTWWDTQYF.

The chain's CDR3 is CASSQDFGSANNEQFF. J is TRBJ2-1 and V is TRBV4-3. The CDR3 spans 16 residues. Germline loops: CDR1 LGHNA, CDR2 YSLEER.